One T cell receptor (beta chain) is described in this entry. The sample comes from a study of blood T cell repertoires in COVID-19. TCRdb keeps only in-frame clones here, not all; method: immunoSEQ multiplex PCR. The sample gives approximately 300,000 clones, approximately 90% of which show up once; 6% to 7% is in the top ten. The CDR3 spans 13 residues. Trimming pared 3 bases from V and 4 bases from J, leaving 8 bases between. Germline values: CDR1 SGDLS, CDR2 YYNGEE. The genes are TRBV9 and TRBJ1-3; TRBD1 is a possible D gene (5 bases). The TCR comes from a woman under 40 with COVID-19, enrolled during active disease. Input material: peripheral blood. For the CDR3, the DNA is TGTGCCAGCAGCGAATACAGGGGAAACACCATATATTTT. Its protein is CASSEYRGNTIYF.